Here is one TCR beta chain with its context. Its antigen is still unknown. This sample is part of a study of cytomegalovirus exposure and HLA in healthy donors. Primers included in the PCR were 60 Vbeta and 13 Jbeta primers. Libraries were prepared by immunoSEQ multiplex PCR; TCRdb keeps only in-frame clonotypes and omits some of them. The data hold around 140,000 clones, with about four fifths observed a single time. Looked up from germline, CDR1 is MDHEN and CDR2 is SYDVKM. Trimming pared 6 bases from V and 5 bases from J, leaving 2 bases between. The CDR3 is made up of 10 amino acids. Whole-study results and caveats: Cytomegalovirus association was assigned to about 150 TCR beta chains. The study assumed roughly uniform donor sequencing depth for presence/absence analyses.

The rearrangement links TRBV28 to TRBJ2-1; no clear D gene. The clonotype originates from a male donor in good health and CMV-seronegative. The material sequenced was PBMCs. The CDR3 bases are TGTGCCAGCAGCGACAATGAGCAGTTCTTC. This sequence encodes CASSDNEQFF.